These 32 T cell receptor beta chains were all obtained from the same sample, sequenced in a study of T-cell memory formation after mild COVID-19. TCRdb re-derived calls from the 5' RACE reads in MiXCR, one entry per CDR3 protein. This repertoire shows about 210,000 distinct CDR3 sequences, over 9.5% found once; its top ten account for roughly 3%. Sequenced sample: PBMCs or a T cell subset sorted from them (not recorded which). Receptors were obtained from a man in his late teens or twenties who had mild COVID-19 (a few samples of this study predate the infection). Cell type and time point are not known.

This chain uses TRBV5-1 with TRBJ1-2; D may be TRBD1 (5 bases). V was shortened by 1 base and J by 5 bases, with 9 bases between the two germline ends. Germline-derived CDR1 and CDR2 are SGHRS and YFSETQ. The CDR3 consists of 13 residues. The CDR3 nucleotides read TGCGCCAGCAGCTTGAAAACAGGATATGGCTACACCTTC. Translation: CASSLKTGYGYTF.

This clonotype was counted a few times. The V and J genes are TRBV18 and TRBJ1-1; perhaps TRBD1 as D (5 bases). The CDR3 consists of 15 residues. Trimming took 5 bases from V and 1 from J, leaving 14 bases between them. Germline CDR1 is KGHSH and CDR2 is LQKENI. The CDR3 reads CASSKSRATNTEAFF. CDR3 DNA sequence: TGTGCCAGCTCAAAAAGCAGGGCCACGAACACTGAAGCTTTCTTT. Full variable domain (rest looked up from reference TRBV18 and TRBJ1-1): NAGVMQNPRHLVRRRGQEARLRCSPMKGHSHVYWYRQLPEEGLKFMVYLQKENIIDESGMPKERFSAEFPKEGPSILRIQQVVRGDSAAYFCASSKSRATNTEAFFGQGTRLTVV.

Only a few counts were recorded for this clonotype. This chain connects TRBV15 to TRBJ2-3; D might be TRBD1 (6 bases). V dropped 3 bases and J dropped 2 bases, with 9 bases sitting between them. The CDR3 length is 14 residues. Germline V gene sequence: CDR1 LNHNV, CDR2 YYDKDF (reference sequence). CDR3 bases: TGTGCCACCAGCAGCGGGACATCCACAGATACGCAGTATTTT. Its translation is CATSSGTSTDTQYF.

This clonotype was recorded at least ten times. This chain links TRBV7-2 with TRBJ2-5, with 7 bases lining up with TRBD1. Germline V gene data show CDR1 as SGHTA and CDR2 as FQGNSA. CDR3 length: 16 residues. The junction had 5 bases not matched to a gene; V was cut back by 1 base and J by 0 bases. The CDR3 nucleotides are TGTGCCAGCAGCTTAGTAGGGACAGCCAACCAAGAGACCCAGTACTTC. Its protein is CASSLVGTANQETQYF.

This clonotype occurred many times. The CDR3 nucleotides are TGTGCCAGCCGGATGTCAGGGATAGGCGGCTACACCTTC. Its translation: CASRMSGIGGYTF. The chain couples TRBV7-9 to TRBJ1-2, with D possibly being TRBD1 (5 bases). The germline gives CDR1 SEHNR, CDR2 FQNEAQ (reference sequence). The CDR3 is made up of 13 amino acids. The V end was cut by 8 bases, the J end by 8 bases, with 18 bases between.

V gene TRBV29-1 combines with J gene TRBJ2-5; 8 nucleotides line up with TRBD2. CDR3 length: 16 amino acids. Germline loops: CDR1 SQVTM, CDR2 ANQGSEA. Trimming cost V 5 bases and J 3 bases; bases outside gene matches: 14. CDR3 DNA sequence: TGCAGCGTTCTCCTGCGGGCTAGCGGGCGCGAAGAGACCCAGTACTTC. Translation: CSVLLRASGREETQYF.

The rearrangement joins TRBV12-3 or TRBV12-4 to TRBJ2-3; possible D gene TRBD2, 5 bases. Trimming took off 3 bases at V and 5 bases at J, with 9 bases between the two ends. The CDR3 covers 13 residues. CDR3 bases: TGTGCCAGCAGTTTGGGAGCGGTAGATACGCAGTATTTT. Translating gives CASSLGAVDTQYF.

This clonotype was counted only a few times. This chain joins TRBV29-1 and TRBJ2-5, with 11 positions matching TRBD2. This CDR3 has 13 residues. Germline V gene sequence: CDR1 SQVTM, CDR2 ANQGSEA. CDR3 loop: CTHSGGAGETQYF. CDR3 coding DNA: TGCACCCATAGCGGGGGGGCCGGGGAGACCCAGTACTTC. The full variable domain, completed using reference TRBV29-1 and TRBJ2-5, is SAVISQKPSRDICQRGTSLTIQCQVDSQVTMMFWYRQQPGQSLTLIATANQGSEATYESGFVIDKFPISRPNLTFSTLTVSNMSPEDSSIYLCTHSGGAGETQYFGPGTRLLVL.

This clonotype was recorded a few times. V is TRBV20-1 and J is TRBJ2-1; 11 bases fit TRBD2. CDR1 is DFQATT, CDR2 SNEGSKA, per germline (reference sequence). This CDR3 region has 16 residues. Trimming at V came to 3 bases and at J to 0 bases, leaving 4 bases not matched to a gene. DNA for the CDR3: TGCAGTGCTAGGGGTAGCGGGGGGGCCTCCTACAATGAGCAGTTCTTC. Amino acids: CSARGSGGASYNEQFF.

The rearrangement joins TRBV5-1 to TRBJ2-6, with D perhaps TRBD1 (6 bases). This CDR3 region has 15 residues. Trimming removed 1 base at V and 4 bases at J, with 9 bases between. Germline-derived CDR1 and CDR2 are SGHRS and YFSETQ. In DNA form, the CDR3 reads TGCGCCAGCAGCTTGCCTCAGGGGGGGGCCAACGTCCTGACTTTC. Protein sequence: CASSLPQGGANVLTF.

In its sample, this clonotype was seen many times. This chain joins TRBV7-3 and TRBJ2-5, with 8 bases fitting TRBD2. Germline values: CDR1 SGHTA, CDR2 FQGTGA. Trimming removed 9 bases from V and 8 bases from J; junction bases left unmatched: 11. CDR3 length: 13 residues. CDR3 in amino acids: CASGLALGDTQYF. The DNA of the CDR3 is TGTGCCAGTGGACTAGCATTAGGAGATACCCAGTACTTC.

This clonotype was picked up many times. The CDR3 sequence is CASSLQKSTGGGGYTF. The CDR3 nucleotides are TGTGCCAGCAGCTTACAAAAAAGTACAGGGGGCGGTGGCTACACCTTC. The chain employs TRBV7-9 and TRBJ1-2; TRBD1 matches 9 bases. The CDR3 extends over 16 amino acids. CDR1 SEHNR and CDR2 FQNEAQ come from the germline V gene (reference sequence). V was pared by 2 bases and J by 7 bases, with 11 bases of the junction left unmatched.

This clonotype was picked up one time. This rearrangement joins TRBV6-5 to TRBJ1-5; 10 positions agree with TRBD1. From germline, CDR1 is MNHEY and CDR2 SVGAGI. The junction had 4 bases not matched to a gene; V was cut back by 6 bases and J by 2 bases. This CDR3 has 15 amino acids. CDR3 sequence reads: CASRGQGKGNQPQHF. CDR3 nucleotides: TGTGCCAGCAGGGGACAGGGGAAGGGCAATCAGCCCCAGCATTTT.

This chain uses TRBV6-5 with TRBJ2-7, with a weak D call TRBD2 (5 bases). The V gene lost 6 bases and the J gene lost 6 bases, with 12 bases spanning the gap. The CDR3 totals 12 residues. Germline assignment: CDR1 MNHEY and CDR2 SVGAGI. CDR3 bases: TGTGCCAGCAGGACTATAACTACCGAGCAGTACTTC. Its protein is CASRTITTEQYF.

This clonotype was observed a few times. In DNA form, the CDR3 reads TGTGCCAGCAGCTTTCGACTAGCGGGGGGTGGGCCTAGCACAGATACGCAGTATTTT. Translated, it gives CASSFRLAGGGPSTDTQYF. V is TRBV7-2 and J is TRBJ2-3; 13 bases agree with TRBD2. The CDR3 consists of 19 residues. CDR1 and CDR2 from the germline V gene are SGHTA and FQGNSA. V lost 3 bases and J lost 0; bases outside the gene matches: 9.

This chain uses TRBV5-1 with TRBJ1-1; no firm D call. The CDR3 length is 13 residues. Trimming removed 2 bases from V and 1 base from J, with 6 bases in between. Germline-derived CDR1 and CDR2 are SGHRS and YFSETQ. CDR3 sequence reads: CASSFHGNTEAFF. Here the CDR3 DNA reads TGCGCCAGCAGCTTTCATGGGAACACTGAAGCTTTCTTT.

This clonotype was observed a few times. The chain joins TRBV20-1 to TRBJ2-7; TRBD1 aligns across 11 bases. This CDR3 has 13 amino acids. V shed 6 bases, J shed 4 bases, and the junction held 5 bases outside the gene matches. Germline values: CDR1 DFQATT, CDR2 SNEGSKA (reference sequence). CDR3 DNA: TGCAGTGCCACCGGGACAGGGGGATACGAGCAGTACGTC. Translation: CSATGTGGYEQYV.

The chain joins TRBV3-1 to TRBJ1-2; D gene ambiguous. This CDR3 spans 15 amino acids. The V gene's germline CDR1 is LGHDT and CDR2 YNNKEL (reference sequence). V dropped 3 bases and J dropped 6 bases, with 17 bases sitting between them. As DNA, the CDR3 is TGTGCCAGCAGCCACCTAGTCCCTCGACTGGATGGCTACACCTTC. Its translation is CASSHLVPRLDGYTF.

The V gene is TRBV2, the J gene TRBJ2-2, with unresolved D. Germline loops: CDR1 SNHLY, CDR2 FYNNEI. Trimming took 6 bases from V and 6 from J, leaving 8 bases between them. The length of the CDR3 is 12 residues. The CDR3 nucleotides are TGTGCCAGCAGGTTGAGTCCCGGGGAGCTGTTTTTT. It translates to CASRLSPGELFF. The variable domain in full, with the rest retrieved from reference TRBV2 and TRBJ2-2, is EPEVTQTPSHQVTQMGQEVILRCVPISNHLYFYWYRQILGQKVEFLVSFYNNEISEKSEIFDDQFSVERPDGSNFTLKIRSTKLEDSAMYFCASRLSPGELFFGEGSRLTVL.

At least ten counts were recorded for this clonotype. The chain recombines TRBV14 with TRBJ2-1; TRBD2 matches 12 bases. Losses at the gene ends were 4 bases for V and 2 bases for J; bases not matched to a gene: 6. The CDR3 covers 17 residues. The V gene's germline CDR1 is SGHDN and CDR2 FVKESK. CDR3 sequence (DNA): TGTGCCAGCAGCCTACGGACTAGCGGGGATACCTACAATGAGCAGTTCTTC. Amino acid sequence: CASSLRTSGDTYNEQFF.

This clonotype was found many times. CDR3 coding DNA: TGTGCCAGCAGCCAACAGGGAAACTATGGCTACACCTTC. Its protein is CASSQQGNYGYTF. The chain recombines TRBV3-1 with TRBJ1-2, with D perhaps TRBD1 (5 bases). Per the germline V gene, CDR1 is LGHDT and CDR2 is YNNKEL (reference sequence). V gave up 2 bases and J gave up 2 bases, with 6 bases separating them. The CDR3 extends over 13 amino acids.

This clonotype was seen a handful of times. The V gene is TRBV5-1, the J gene TRBJ2-5; D assignment may be TRBD1 or TRBD2 (5 bases each). The CDR3 contains 15 residues. V was pared by 0 bases and J by 3 bases, with 12 bases between. Germline loops: CDR1 SGHRS, CDR2 YFSETQ. The CDR3 sequence is CASSLVGTREETQYF. CDR3 nucleotides: TGCGCCAGCAGCTTGGTCGGGACCAGGGAAGAGACCCAGTACTTC.

The chain employs TRBV12-3 or TRBV12-4 and TRBJ2-3, with TRBD2 matching 9 bases. V lost 6 bases, J lost 1 base, and 11 bases stayed unmatched. The CDR3 totals 17 residues. The CDR3: CASRKRLERGGTDTQYF. CDR3 sequence (DNA): TGTGCCAGCAGGAAAAGACTGGAGCGGGGGGGCACAGATACGCAGTATTTT.

This sequence joins TRBV12-3 or TRBV12-4 and TRBJ2-2, with D hard to call. V gave up 6 bases and J gave up 6 bases, with 11 bases separating them. The CDR3 totals 13 residues. CDR3 coding DNA: TGTGCCAGCAGCTTCCTGCCCCCCGGGGAGCTGTTTTTT. This encodes CASSFLPPGELFF.

This clonotype was counted only a few times. The V call is TRBV4-3, the J call TRBJ1-4; D gene unclear. In germline, CDR1 is LGHNA, CDR2 YSLEER. The V gene lost 1 base and the J gene lost 7 bases, with 16 bases spanning the gap. The CDR3 is 16 amino acids. In DNA, the CDR3 is TGCGCCAGCAGCCAAGTTTTGGGCGATGGTAGTGAAAAACTGTTTTTT. Translation: CASSQVLGDGSEKLFF.

This clonotype was counted between two and nine times. The chain recombines TRBV7-9 with TRBJ1-2, with 7 nucleotides matching TRBD1. CDR1 and CDR2 from the germline V gene are SEHNR and FQNEAQ (reference sequence). CDR3 length: 13 residues. Trimming took 5 bases from V and 4 from J; bases not matched to a gene: 4. The DNA of the CDR3 is TGTGCCAGCAGCCGGGGACAGTCCTATGGCTACACCTTC. Encoded protein: CASSRGQSYGYTF.

In this sample, this clonotype turned up a few times. The chain recombines TRBV18 with TRBJ2-3; 14 bases map to TRBD2. The length of the CDR3 is 15 residues. CDR1 KGHSH and CDR2 LQKENI come from the germline V gene. The V and J ends lost 2 bases and 5 bases, in that order; junction bases with no gene match: 0. CDR3 DNA: TGTGCCAGCTCACCAGGACTAGCGGGGGGAGATACGCAGTATTTT. It encodes CASSPGLAGGDTQYF.

A few counts support this clonotype. The chain employs TRBV12-3 or TRBV12-4 and TRBJ1-4; the D is unclear. V lost 5 bases, J lost 8 bases, and 15 bases lay in between. CDR3 length equals 14 residues. CDR3 sequence: CASSPASIREKLFF. CDR3 nucleotides: TGTGCCAGCAGTCCAGCGTCGATTAGGGAAAAACTGTTTTTT.

This clonotype was seen only a few times. The CDR3 here is CASSQELTAFGYNEQFF. For the CDR3, the DNA is TGTGCCAGCAGCCAAGAATTGACGGCCTTTGGCTACAATGAGCAGTTCTTC. J is TRBJ2-1 and V is TRBV14, with unresolved D. The CDR3 covers 17 residues. Germline values: CDR1 SGHDN, CDR2 FVKESK. V lost 0 bases and J 3 bases, leaving 15 bases between the germline ends.

The V call is TRBV7-9, the J call TRBJ2-7; 11 positions agree with TRBD1. Germline CDR1 and CDR2: SEHNR and FQNEAQ (reference sequence). The CDR3 runs to 16 residues. Trimming removed 5 bases from V and 4 bases from J; junction bases left unmatched: 10. The CDR3: CASSRGTGGPLYEQYF. CDR3 nucleotides: TGTGCCAGCAGCCGGGGGACAGGGGGACCCTTGTACGAGCAGTACTTC.

In nucleotides, the CDR3 is TGTGCCAGCAGGGGACAGGGACGGGGTTCACCCCTCCACTTT. As protein: CASRGQGRGSPLHF. The genes are TRBV6-4 and TRBJ1-6; 9 positions agree with TRBD1. This CDR3 has 14 residues. Losses at the gene ends were 6 bases for V and 9 bases for J; bases not matched to a gene: 6. Germline assignment: CDR1 MRHNA and CDR2 SNTAGT.

V gene TRBV10-2 combines with J gene TRBJ1-2, with a weak D call TRBD1 (5 bases). Trimming cost V 7 bases and J 8 bases, with 17 bases left between them. The germline gives CDR1 WSHSY, CDR2 SAAADI. The CDR3 loop spans 13 amino acids. CDR3 amino acids: CASTPWQEGGYTF. The CDR3 DNA is TGCGCCAGCACCCCGTGGCAGGAGGGGGGCTACACCTTC.